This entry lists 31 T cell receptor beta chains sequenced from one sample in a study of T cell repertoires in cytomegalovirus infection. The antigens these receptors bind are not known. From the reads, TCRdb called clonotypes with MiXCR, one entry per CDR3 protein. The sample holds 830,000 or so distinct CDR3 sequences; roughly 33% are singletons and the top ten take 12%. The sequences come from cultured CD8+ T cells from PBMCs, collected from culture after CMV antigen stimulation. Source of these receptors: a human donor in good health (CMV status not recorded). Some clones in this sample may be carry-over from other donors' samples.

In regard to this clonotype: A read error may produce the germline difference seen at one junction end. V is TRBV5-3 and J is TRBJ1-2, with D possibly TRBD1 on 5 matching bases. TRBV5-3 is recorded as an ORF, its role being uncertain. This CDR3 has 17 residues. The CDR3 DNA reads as TGTGCCAGCAGCTTGGCCCGTGACAGAAGGCATGACTATGGCTACACCTTC. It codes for CASSLARDRRHDYGYTF.

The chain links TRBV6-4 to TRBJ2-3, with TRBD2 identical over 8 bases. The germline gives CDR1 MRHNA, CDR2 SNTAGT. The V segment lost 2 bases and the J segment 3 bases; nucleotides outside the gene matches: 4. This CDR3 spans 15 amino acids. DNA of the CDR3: TGTGCCAGCAGTGACGGGTTAGCGGGGACAGATACGCAGTATTTT. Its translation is CASSDGLAGTDTQYF.

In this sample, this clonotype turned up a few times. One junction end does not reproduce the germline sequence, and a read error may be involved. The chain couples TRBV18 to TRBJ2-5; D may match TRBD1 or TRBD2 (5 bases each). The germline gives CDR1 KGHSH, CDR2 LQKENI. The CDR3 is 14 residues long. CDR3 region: CASSSPGPRETQYF. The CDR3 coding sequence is TGTGCCAGCTCATCACCGGGACCCCGAGAGACCCAGTACTTC.

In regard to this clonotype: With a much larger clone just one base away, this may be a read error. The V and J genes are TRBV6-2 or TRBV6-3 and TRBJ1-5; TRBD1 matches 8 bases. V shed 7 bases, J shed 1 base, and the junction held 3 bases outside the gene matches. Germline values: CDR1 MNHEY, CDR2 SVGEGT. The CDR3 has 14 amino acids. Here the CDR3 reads CASKDRGSNQPQHF. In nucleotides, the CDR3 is TGTGCCAGCAAAGACAGGGGAAGCAATCAGCCCCAGCATTTT.

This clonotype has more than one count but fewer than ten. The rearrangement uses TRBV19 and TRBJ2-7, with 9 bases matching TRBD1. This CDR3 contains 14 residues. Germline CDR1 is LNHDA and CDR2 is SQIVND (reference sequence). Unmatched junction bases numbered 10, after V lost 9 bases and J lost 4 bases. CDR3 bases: TGTGCCAGCTCGGCGGGACAGGGCACATACGAGCAGTACTTC. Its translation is CASSAGQGTYEQYF.

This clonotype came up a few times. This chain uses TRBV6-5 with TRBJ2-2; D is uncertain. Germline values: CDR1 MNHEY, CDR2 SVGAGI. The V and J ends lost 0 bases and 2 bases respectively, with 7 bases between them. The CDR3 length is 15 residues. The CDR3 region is CASSYSLENTGELFF. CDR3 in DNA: TGTGCCAGCAGTTACTCGCTGGAAAACACCGGGGAGCTGTTTTTT.

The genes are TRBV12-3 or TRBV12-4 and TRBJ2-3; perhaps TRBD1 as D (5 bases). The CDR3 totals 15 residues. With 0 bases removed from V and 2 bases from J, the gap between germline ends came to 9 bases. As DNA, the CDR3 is TGTGCCAGCAGTTTAGCGCAGGGATACACAGATACGCAGTATTTT. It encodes CASSLAQGYTDTQYF.

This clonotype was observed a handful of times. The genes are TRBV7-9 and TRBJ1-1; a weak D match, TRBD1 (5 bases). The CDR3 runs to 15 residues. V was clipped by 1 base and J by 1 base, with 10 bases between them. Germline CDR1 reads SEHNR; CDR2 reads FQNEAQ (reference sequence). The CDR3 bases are TGTGCCAGCAGCTTAGTAGCGCAGGGGAACACTGAAGCTTTCTTT. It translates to CASSLVAQGNTEAFF.

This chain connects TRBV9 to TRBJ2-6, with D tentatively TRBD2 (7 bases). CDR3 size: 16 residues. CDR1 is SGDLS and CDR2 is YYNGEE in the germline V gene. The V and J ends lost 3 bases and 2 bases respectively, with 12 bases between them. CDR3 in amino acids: CASSARGGAGANVLTF. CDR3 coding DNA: TGTGCCAGCAGCGCCCGAGGGGGGGCTGGGGCCAACGTCCTGACTTTC.

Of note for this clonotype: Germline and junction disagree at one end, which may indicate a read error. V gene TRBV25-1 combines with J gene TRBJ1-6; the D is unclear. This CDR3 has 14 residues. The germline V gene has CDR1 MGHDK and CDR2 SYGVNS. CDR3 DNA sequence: TGTGCCAGCGGTGAATCGAGCGGAATCTCACCCCTCCACTTT. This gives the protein CASGESSGISPLHF.

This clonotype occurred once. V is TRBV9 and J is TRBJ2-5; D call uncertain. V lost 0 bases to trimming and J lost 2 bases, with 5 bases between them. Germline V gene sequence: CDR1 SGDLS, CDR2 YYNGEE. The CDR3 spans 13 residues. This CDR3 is CASSVGQQETQYF. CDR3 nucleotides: TGTGCCAGCAGCGTAGGGCAGCAAGAGACCCAGTACTTC.

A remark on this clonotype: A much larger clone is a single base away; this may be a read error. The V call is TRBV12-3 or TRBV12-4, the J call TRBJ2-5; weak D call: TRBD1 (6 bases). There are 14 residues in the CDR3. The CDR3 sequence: CASSSGHLKESQYF. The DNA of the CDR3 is TGTGCCAGCAGTTCGGGACATCTTAAAGAGTCCCAGTACTTC.

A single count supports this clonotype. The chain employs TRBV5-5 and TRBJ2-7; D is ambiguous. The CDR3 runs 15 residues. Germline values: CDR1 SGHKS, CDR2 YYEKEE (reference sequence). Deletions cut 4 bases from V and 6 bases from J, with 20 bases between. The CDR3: CASSPGPTPFTEQYF. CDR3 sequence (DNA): TGTGCCAGCAGCCCGGGCCCCACCCCATTTACCGAGCAGTACTTC.

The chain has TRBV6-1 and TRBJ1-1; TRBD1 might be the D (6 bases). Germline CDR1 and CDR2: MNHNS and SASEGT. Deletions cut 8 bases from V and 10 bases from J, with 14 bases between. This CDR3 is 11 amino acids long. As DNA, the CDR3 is TGTGCCAGCCCGACGGGCAGGGGAGCTTTCTTT. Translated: CASPTGRGAFF.

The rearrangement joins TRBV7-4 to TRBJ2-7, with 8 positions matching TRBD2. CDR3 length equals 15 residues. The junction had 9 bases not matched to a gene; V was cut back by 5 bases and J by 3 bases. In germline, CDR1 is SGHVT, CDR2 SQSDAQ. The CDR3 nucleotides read TGTGCCAGCAGCAACCACGGCGGGGGGCTCTACGAGCAGTACTTC. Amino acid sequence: CASSNHGGGLYEQYF.

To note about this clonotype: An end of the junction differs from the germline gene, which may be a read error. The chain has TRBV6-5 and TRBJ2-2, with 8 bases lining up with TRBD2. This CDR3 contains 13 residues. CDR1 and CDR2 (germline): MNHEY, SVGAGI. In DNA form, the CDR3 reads TGTGCCAGCACCCACGGGGGGGACGGGGAGCTGCTTTTT. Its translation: CASTHGGDGELLF.

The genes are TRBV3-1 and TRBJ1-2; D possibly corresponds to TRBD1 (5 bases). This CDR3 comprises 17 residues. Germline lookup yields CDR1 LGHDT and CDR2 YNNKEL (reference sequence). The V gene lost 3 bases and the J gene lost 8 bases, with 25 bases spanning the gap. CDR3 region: CASSQEFNRRSIGGYTF. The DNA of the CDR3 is TGTGCCAGCAGCCAGGAATTCAACAGGCGGTCTATAGGGGGCTACACCTTC.

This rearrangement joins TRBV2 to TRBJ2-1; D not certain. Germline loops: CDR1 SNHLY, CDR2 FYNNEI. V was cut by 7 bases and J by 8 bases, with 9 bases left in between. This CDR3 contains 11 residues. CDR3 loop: CASMGRDEQFF. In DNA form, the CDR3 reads TGTGCCAGCATGGGAAGGGATGAGCAGTTCTTC.

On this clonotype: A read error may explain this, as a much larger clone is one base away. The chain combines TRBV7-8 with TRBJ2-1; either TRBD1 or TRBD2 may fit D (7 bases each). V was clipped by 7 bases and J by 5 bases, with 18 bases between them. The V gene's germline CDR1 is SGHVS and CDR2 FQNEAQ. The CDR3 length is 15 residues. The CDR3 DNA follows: TGTGCCAGCACCCCAGGGGGGGTTTCCCACAATGAGCAGTTCTTC. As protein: CASTPGGVSHNEQFF.

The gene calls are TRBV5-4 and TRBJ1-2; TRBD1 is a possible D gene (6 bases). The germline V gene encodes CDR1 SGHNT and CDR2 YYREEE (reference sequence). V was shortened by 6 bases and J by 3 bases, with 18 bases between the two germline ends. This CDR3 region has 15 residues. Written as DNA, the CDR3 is TGTGCCAGCACCTTTTTGGGGGGCGCAGACTATGGCTACACCTTC. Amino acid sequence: CASTFLGGADYGYTF.

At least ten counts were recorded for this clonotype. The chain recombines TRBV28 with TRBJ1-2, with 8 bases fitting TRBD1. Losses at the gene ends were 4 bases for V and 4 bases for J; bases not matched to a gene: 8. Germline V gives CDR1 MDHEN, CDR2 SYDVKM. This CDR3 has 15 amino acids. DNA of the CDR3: TGTGCCAGCAGTTCTAGGACAGGGCCTACCTATGGCTACACCTTC. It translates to CASSSRTGPTYGYTF.

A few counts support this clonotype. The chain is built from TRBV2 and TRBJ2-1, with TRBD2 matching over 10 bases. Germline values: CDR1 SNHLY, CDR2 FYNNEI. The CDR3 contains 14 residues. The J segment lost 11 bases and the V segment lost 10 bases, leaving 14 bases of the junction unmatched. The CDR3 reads CATESGGALPQQFF. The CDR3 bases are TGTGCCACAGAGAGCGGGGGGGCCCTCCCCCAGCAGTTCTTC.

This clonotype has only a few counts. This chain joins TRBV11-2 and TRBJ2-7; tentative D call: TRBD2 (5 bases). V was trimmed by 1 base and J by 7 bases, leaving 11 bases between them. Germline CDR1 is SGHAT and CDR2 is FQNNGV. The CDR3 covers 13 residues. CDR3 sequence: CASSLGVRREQYV. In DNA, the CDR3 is TGTGCCAGCAGCTTAGGGGTTCGGAGGGAGCAGTACGTC.

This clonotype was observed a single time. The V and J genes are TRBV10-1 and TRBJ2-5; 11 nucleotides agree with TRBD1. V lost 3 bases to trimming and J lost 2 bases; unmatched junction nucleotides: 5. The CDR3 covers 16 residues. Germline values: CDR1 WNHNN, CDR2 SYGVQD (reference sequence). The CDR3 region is CASSEMGTGGQETQYF. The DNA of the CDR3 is TGCGCCAGCAGTGAAATGGGGACAGGGGGACAAGAGACCCAGTACTTC.

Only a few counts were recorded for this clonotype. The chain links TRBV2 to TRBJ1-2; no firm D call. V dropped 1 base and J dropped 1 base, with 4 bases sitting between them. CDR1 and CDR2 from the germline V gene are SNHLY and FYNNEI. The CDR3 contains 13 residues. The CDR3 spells CASSEDINYGYTF. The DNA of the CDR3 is TGTGCCAGCAGTGAAGACATTAACTATGGCTACACCTTC. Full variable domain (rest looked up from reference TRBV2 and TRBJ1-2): EPEVTQTPSHQVTQMGQEVILRCVPISNHLYFYWYRQILGQKVEFLVSFYNNEISEKSEIFDDQFSVERPDGSNFTLKIRSTKLEDSAMYFCASSEDINYGYTFGSGTRLTVV.

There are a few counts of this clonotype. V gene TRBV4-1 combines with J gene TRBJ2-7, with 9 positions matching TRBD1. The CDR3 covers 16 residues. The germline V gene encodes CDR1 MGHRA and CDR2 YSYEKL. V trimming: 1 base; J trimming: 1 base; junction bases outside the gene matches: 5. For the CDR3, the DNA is TGCGCCAGCAGCCAAGCCTCCGGGACAGGGTCCTACGAGCAGTACTTC. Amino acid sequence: CASSQASGTGSYEQYF.

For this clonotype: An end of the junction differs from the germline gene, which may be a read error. The CDR3 bases are TGTGCCAGCAGCCAAGTTTCCGGTACGGGACTAGCGGGCCCAGATACGCAGTATTTT. This codes for CASSQVSGTGLAGPDTQYF. The chain uses TRBV4-1 and TRBJ2-3; 12 bases map to TRBD2. Germline CDR1 and CDR2: MGHRA and YSYEKL. CDR3 length: 19 amino acids.

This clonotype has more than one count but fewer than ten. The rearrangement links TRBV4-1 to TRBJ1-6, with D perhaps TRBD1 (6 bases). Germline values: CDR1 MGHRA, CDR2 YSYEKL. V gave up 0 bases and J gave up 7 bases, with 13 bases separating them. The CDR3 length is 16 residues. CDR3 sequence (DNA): TGCGCCAGCAGCCAAGATTACGGGACACGGAATTCACCCCTCCACTTT. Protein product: CASSQDYGTRNSPLHF.

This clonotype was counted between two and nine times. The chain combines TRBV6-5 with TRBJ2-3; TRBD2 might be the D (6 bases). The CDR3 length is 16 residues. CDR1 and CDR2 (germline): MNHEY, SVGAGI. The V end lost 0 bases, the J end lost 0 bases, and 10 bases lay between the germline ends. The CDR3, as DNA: TGTGCCAGCAGTTACTCGACCGGGGGTAGCACAGATACGCAGTATTTT. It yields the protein CASSYSTGGSTDTQYF.

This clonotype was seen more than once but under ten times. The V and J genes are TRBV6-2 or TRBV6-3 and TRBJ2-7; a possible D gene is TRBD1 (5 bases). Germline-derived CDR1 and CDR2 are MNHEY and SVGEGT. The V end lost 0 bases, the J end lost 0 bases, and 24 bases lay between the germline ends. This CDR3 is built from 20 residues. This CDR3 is CASSYSGRGATTKSSYEQYF. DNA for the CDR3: TGTGCCAGCAGTTACTCGGGTCGTGGGGCTACCACTAAAAGCTCCTACGAGCAGTACTTC.

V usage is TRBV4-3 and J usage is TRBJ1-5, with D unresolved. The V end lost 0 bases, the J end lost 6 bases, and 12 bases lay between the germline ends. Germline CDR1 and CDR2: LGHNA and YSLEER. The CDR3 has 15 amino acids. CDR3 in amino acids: CASSQDPVAGQPQHF. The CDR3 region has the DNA TGCGCCAGCAGCCAAGACCCAGTTGCTGGTCAGCCCCAGCATTTT.